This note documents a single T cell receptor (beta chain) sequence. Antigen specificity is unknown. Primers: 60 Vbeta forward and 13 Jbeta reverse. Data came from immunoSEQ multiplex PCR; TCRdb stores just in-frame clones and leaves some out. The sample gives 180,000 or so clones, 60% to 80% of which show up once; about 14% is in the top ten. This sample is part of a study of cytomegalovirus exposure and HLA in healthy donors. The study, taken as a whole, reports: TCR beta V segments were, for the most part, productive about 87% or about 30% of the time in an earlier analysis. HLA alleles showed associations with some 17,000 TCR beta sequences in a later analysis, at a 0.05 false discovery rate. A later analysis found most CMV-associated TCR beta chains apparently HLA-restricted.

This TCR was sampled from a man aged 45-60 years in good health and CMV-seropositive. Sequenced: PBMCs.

CDR3 residues: CASSFSGTRQETQYF. The DNA for the CDR3 is TGTGCCAGCAGCTTTAGCGGCACCCGACAAGAGACCCAGTACTTC. The chain carries TRBV7-2 and TRBJ2-5; the D gene is possibly TRBD2 (6 bases). Trimming pared 3 bases from V and 2 bases from J, leaving 13 bases between. This CDR3 has 15 amino acids. Germline CDR1 reads SGHTA; CDR2 reads FQGNSA. The full variable domain, its missing parts supplied by reference TRBV7-2 and TRBJ2-5, is GAGVSQSPSNKVTEKGKDVELRCDPISGHTALYWYRQSLGQGLEFLIYFQGNSAPDKSGLPSDRFSAERTGGSVSTLTIQRTQQEDSAVYLCASSFSGTRQETQYFGPGTRLLVL.